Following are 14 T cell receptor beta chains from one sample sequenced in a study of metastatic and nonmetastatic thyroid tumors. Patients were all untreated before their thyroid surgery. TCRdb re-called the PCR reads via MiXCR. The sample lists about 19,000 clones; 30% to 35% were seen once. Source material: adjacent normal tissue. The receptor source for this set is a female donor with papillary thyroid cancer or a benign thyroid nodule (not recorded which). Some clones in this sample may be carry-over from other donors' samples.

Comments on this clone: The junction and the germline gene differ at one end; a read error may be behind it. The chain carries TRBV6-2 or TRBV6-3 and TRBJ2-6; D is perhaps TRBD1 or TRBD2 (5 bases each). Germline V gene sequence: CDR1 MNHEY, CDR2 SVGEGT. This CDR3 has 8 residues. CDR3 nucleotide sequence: TGTGCCAGCAGTTGGGGCGGGTTC. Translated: CASSWGGF.

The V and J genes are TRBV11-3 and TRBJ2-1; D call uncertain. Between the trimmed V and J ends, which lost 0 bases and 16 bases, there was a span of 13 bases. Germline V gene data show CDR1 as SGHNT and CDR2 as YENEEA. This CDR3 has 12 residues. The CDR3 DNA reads TGTGCCAGCAGCTTAGAATGGACCGAATCTTTCTTC. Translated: CASSLEWTESFF.

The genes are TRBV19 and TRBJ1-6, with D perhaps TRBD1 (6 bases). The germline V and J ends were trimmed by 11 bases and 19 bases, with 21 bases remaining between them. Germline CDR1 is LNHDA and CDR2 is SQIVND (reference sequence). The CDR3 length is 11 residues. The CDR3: CAGSTGTKFHF. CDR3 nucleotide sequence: TGTGCCGGCTCCACCGGGACAAAATTTCACTTT.

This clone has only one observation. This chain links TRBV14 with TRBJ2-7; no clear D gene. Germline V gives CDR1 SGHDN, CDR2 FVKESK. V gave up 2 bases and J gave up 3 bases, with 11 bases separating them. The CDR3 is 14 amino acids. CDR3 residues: CASSQLATYYEQYF. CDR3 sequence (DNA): TGTGCCAGCAGCCAACTTGCGACATACTACGAGCAGTACTTC.

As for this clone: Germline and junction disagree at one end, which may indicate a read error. The CDR3 coding sequence is TGTGCCAGCAGTGAGTTTTCTGGGACAGGCCCTTCTTCCAACTATTGCTACACCTTC. Translated: CASSEFSGTGPSSNYCYTF. This chain joins TRBV2 and TRBJ1-2, with 8 bases that match TRBD1. This CDR3 has 19 amino acids. Germline-derived CDR1 and CDR2 are SNHLY and FYNNEI.

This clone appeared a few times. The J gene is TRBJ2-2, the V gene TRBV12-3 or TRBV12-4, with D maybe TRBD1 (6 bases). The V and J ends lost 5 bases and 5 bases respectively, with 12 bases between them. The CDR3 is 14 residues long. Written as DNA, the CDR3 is TGTGCCAGCAGTGTTACTCAGGGGACCGGGGAGCTGTTTTTT. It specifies CASSVTQGTGELFF.

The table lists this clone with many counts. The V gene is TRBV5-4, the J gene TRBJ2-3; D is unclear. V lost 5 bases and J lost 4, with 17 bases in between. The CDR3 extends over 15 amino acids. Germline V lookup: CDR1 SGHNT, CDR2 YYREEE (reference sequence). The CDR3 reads CASSRTGAEADTQYF. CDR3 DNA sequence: TGTGCCAGCAGTAGAACGGGCGCTGAAGCAGATACGCAGTATTTT.

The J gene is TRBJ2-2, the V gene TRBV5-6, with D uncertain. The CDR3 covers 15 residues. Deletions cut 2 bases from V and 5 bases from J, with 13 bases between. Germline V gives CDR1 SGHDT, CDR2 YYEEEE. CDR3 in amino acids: CASSLGVSLTGELFF. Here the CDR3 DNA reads TGTGCCAGCAGCTTAGGCGTTAGCCTGACCGGGGAGCTGTTTTTT.

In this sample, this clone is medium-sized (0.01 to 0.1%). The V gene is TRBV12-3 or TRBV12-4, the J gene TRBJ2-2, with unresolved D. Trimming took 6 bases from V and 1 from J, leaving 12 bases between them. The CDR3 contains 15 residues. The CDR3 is CASSRPPMNTGELFF. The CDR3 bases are TGTGCCAGCAGCCGCCCCCCCATGAACACCGGGGAGCTGTTTTTT.

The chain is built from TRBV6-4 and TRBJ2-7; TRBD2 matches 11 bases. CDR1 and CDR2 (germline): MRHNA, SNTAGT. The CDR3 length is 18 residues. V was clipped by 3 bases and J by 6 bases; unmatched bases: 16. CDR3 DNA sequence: TGTGCCAGCAGTGAAATAGCGGGGGGGCAGAGATACGAGTCCGAGCAGTACTTC. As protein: CASSEIAGGQRYESEQYF.

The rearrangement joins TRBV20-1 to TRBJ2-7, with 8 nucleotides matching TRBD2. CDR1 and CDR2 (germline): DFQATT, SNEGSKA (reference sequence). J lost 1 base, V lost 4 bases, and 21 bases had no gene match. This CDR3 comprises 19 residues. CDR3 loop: CSATNLRGLGSFMSYEQYF. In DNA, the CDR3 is TGCAGTGCTACTAACCTAAGGGGACTAGGATCCTTTATGTCCTACGAGCAGTACTTC.

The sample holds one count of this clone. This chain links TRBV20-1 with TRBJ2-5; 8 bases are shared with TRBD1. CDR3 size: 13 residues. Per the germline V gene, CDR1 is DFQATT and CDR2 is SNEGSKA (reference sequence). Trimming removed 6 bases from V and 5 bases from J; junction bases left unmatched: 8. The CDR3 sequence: CSAAGQELETQYF. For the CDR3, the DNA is TGCAGTGCCGCGGGACAGGAGTTGGAGACCCAGTACTTC.

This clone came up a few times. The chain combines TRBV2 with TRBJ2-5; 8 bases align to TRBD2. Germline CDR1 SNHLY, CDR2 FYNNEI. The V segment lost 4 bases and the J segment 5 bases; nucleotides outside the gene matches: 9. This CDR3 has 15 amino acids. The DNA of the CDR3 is TGTGCCAGCAGTGGAGGGGCGGGAGGCGGGGAGACCCAGTACTTC. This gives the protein CASSGGAGGGETQYF. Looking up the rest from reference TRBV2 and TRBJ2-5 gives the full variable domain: EPEVTQTPSHQVTQMGQEVILRCVPISNHLYFYWYRQILGQKVEFLVSFYNNEISEKSEIFDDQFSVERPDGSNFTLKIRSTKLEDSAMYFCASSGGAGGGETQYFGPGTRLLVL.

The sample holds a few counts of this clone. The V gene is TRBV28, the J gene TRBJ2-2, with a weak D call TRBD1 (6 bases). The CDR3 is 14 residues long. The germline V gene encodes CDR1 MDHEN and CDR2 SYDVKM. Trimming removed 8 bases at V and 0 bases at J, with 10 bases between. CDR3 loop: CASLGTTNTGELFF. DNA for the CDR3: TGTGCCAGCTTAGGGACAACGAACACCGGGGAGCTGTTTTTT.